The following is a TCR beta chain sequence with its context. Its target is unknown. Sequencing used immunoSEQ multiplex PCR; TCRdb keeps in-frame clones, though not all of them. Seen here are about 88,000 clones, 94% observed once, and the top ten hold roughly 0.18%. The entry originates in a study of graft-versus-host responses after intestinal transplantation. Whole-study context: After anti-thymocyte globulin induction, recipients took tacrolimus and steroids for approximately three years.

V was pared by 3 bases and J by 4 bases, with 9 bases between. The CDR3 consists of 13 residues. Germline CDR1 MDHEN, CDR2 SYDVKM. Sequences were derived from unstimulated CD4+ T cells sorted from spleen or lymph node cells, sampled before transplant. The origin of this receptor is a human donor who was the organ donor for an intestinal transplant. The rearrangement joins TRBV28 to TRBJ2-5; D ambiguous. The CDR3 loop reads CASSLLAPETQYF. CDR3 nucleotide sequence: TGTGCCAGCAGTTTGCTGGCCCCAGAGACCCAGTACTTC.